The 30 T cell receptor beta chains reported below all come from one sample, sequenced in a study of CXCR3-negative and CXCR3-positive naive CD8 T cells (dated by TCRdb to between 2019 and 2020). Sequenced using a NextSeq 550. The Human TCR Profiling Kit (MiLaboratory) was used to prepare UMI-labeled 5' RACE TRB cDNA libraries. The reads were reprocessed in TCRdb, with one entry per CDR3 protein sequence and no accompanying DNA. The sample's table lists a count of tens of thousands of distinct CDR3 sequences. The top ten hold about 9.4% of the sample. Material: memory CD8+ T cells from blood. The sample's cell subset or site label is to be understood as: conventional CD8+ memory T cells (TMEM), sorted as controls. The source of these receptors is a human donor in good health. Some clones in this sample may be carry-over from other donors' samples.

The V gene is TRBV4-2, the J gene TRBJ2-5. In germline, CDR1 is LGHNA, CDR2 YNFKEQ. The CDR3 has 13 amino acids. CDR3 sequence reads: CASSLYGEETQYF.

The V gene is TRBV29-1, the J gene TRBJ1-2; lacking DNA, the TRBD1 call made by TCRdb goes unchecked. CDR3 length: 12 residues. The germline V gene encodes CDR1 SQVTM and CDR2 ANQGSEA. The CDR3 region is CSVVYRDYGYTF.

V gene TRBV7-6 combines with J gene TRBJ2-7; with no DNA, the TCRdb D assignment of TRBD2 cannot be verified. Germline CDR1 and CDR2: SGHVS and FNYEAQ. CDR3 length: 15 amino acids. CDR3 amino acids: CASSFSTSGAYEQYF.

The gene calls are TRBV12-3 or TRBV12-4 and TRBJ1-5; the TCRdb D gene call, TRBD1, has no DNA to confirm it. The CDR3 is made up of 12 amino acids. This chain's CDR3 is CASSKDGGPQHF.

This chain uses TRBV7-8 with TRBJ1-5. CDR3 length equals 17 residues. Germline CDR1 is SGHVS and CDR2 is FQNEAQ. Here the CDR3 reads CASSLVQSGYSNQPQHF.

This chain connects TRBV10-1 to TRBJ1-1. The germline gives CDR1 WNHNN, CDR2 SYGVQD (reference sequence). This CDR3 is 16 amino acids long. The chain's CDR3 is CASSESTQGMNTEAFF.

The chain combines TRBV30 with TRBJ2-3; TCRdb calls TRBD2, which cannot be checked without DNA. CDR3 size: 15 residues. CDR1 GTSNPN and CDR2 SVGIG come from the germline V gene (reference sequence). Here the CDR3 reads CAWSVLGLPPDTQYF.

The chain has TRBV20-1 and TRBJ1-1; the TCRdb D gene call, TRBD1, has no DNA to confirm it. Germline V gene lookup returns CDR1 DFQATT and CDR2 SNEGSKA (reference sequence). The CDR3 has 18 amino acids. The chain's CDR3 is CSASRAGVGVFTNTEAFF.

The chain joins TRBV5-1 to TRBJ1-1; checking the TCRdb D call of TRBD1 is not possible without DNA. The germline V gene encodes CDR1 SGHRS and CDR2 YFSETQ. This CDR3 is 15 amino acids long. CDR3 amino acids: CASSLRQGPNTEAFF.

This sequence joins TRBV29-1 and TRBJ2-7; TCRdb's D call, TRBD1, is unchecked because there is no DNA. Germline lookup yields CDR1 SQVTM and CDR2 ANQGSEA. The CDR3 has 14 residues. CDR3 amino acids: CSVSGTGSSYEQYF.

The V gene is TRBV5-1, the J gene TRBJ2-1; absent DNA, TCRdb's TRBD2 call cannot be checked. Germline V CDR1 and CDR2: SGHRS, YFSETQ. The CDR3 contains 19 residues. CDR3 in amino acids: CASSPDETYPSGGYNEQFF.

The J gene is TRBJ2-2, the V gene TRBV7-3. In germline, CDR1 is SGHTA, CDR2 FQGTGA. This CDR3 spans 12 amino acids. The CDR3 sequence: CASSFFDGELFF.

The chain carries TRBV27 and TRBJ1-5. The CDR3 runs to 15 residues. Per the germline V gene, CDR1 is MNHEY and CDR2 is SMNVEV (reference sequence). The CDR3 region is CASSLIVNSNQPQHF.

The V and J genes are TRBV28 and TRBJ2-1; without DNA, the TCRdb call of TRBD1 cannot be checked. The CDR3 spans 14 residues. The V gene's germline CDR1 is MDHEN and CDR2 SYDVKM. The CDR3: CASSRDRGWNEQFF.

The rearrangement joins TRBV7-9 to TRBJ2-2; TCRdb calls TRBD1, which cannot be checked without DNA. This CDR3 comprises 16 residues. Germline V lookup: CDR1 SEHNR, CDR2 FQNEAQ (reference sequence). The CDR3 protein is CASRNGGQAVTGELFF.

The chain couples TRBV29-1 to TRBJ2-4; TCRdb indicates TRBD1, and absent DNA this call remains unverified. The CDR3 consists of 15 residues. Germline V gene sequence: CDR1 SQVTM, CDR2 ANQGSEA. This chain's CDR3 is CSVELTDSPENIQYF.

The CDR3 protein is CASSLAGYSNQPQHF. The chain joins TRBV27 to TRBJ1-5. From germline, CDR1 is MNHEY and CDR2 SMNVEV (reference sequence). There are 15 residues in the CDR3.

The rearrangement joins TRBV12-2 to TRBJ1-2. TRBV12-2 represents a pseudogene. CDR3 length equals 13 residues. Here the CDR3 reads CASRLTTNYGYTF.

The CDR3 is CASNPLSGSYNSPLHF. The rearrangement links TRBV4-2 to TRBJ1-6; TCRdb calls TRBD1, which cannot be checked without DNA. CDR1 is LGHNA, CDR2 YNFKEQ, per germline. This CDR3 contains 16 residues.

CDR3 amino acids: CASSFFASGADTQYF. The V call is TRBV28, the J call TRBJ2-3; TCRdb proposes TRBD2, but this gene call is untestable without DNA. Per germline, CDR1 MDHEN and CDR2 SYDVKM. This CDR3 is 15 amino acids long. Full variable domain (missing parts from reference TRBV28 and TRBJ2-3): DVKVTQSSRYLVKRTGEKVFLECVQDMDHENMFWYRQDPGLGLRLIYFSYDVKMKEKGDIPEGYSVSREKKERFSLILESASTNQTSMYLCASSFFASGADTQYFGPGTRLTVL.

The chain recombines TRBV2 with TRBJ2-3; TCRdb lists TRBD2, though no DNA is available to test this call. Germline V CDR1 and CDR2: SNHLY, FYNNEI. This CDR3 region has 16 residues. Here the CDR3 reads CASRDLAGGTTDTQYF.

The chain has TRBV29-1 and TRBJ2-2. CDR1 and CDR2 from the germline V gene are SQVTM and ANQGSEA. This CDR3 contains 11 residues. The CDR3 loop is CSVEWTGELFF.

V is TRBV7-3 and J is TRBJ2-3; checking the TCRdb D call of TRBD2 is not possible without DNA. The germline CDR1 and CDR2 sequences are SGHTA and FQGTGA. The CDR3 totals 15 residues. The CDR3 sequence: CASSNSGGSTDTQYF.

This sequence joins TRBV20-1 and TRBJ2-1; there is no DNA to check the TCRdb D call of TRBD2. CDR1 is DFQATT, CDR2 SNEGSKA, per germline (reference sequence). CDR3 length: 15 residues. The CDR3 is CSARDRALGYNEQFF.

The J gene is TRBJ2-1, the V gene TRBV27; the D call from TCRdb, TRBD1, cannot be confirmed without DNA. This CDR3 spans 11 amino acids. In germline, CDR1 is MNHEY, CDR2 SMNVEV (reference sequence). This CDR3 reads CATVDRGEQFF.

The V call is TRBV27, the J call TRBJ1-2. Germline V gives CDR1 MNHEY, CDR2 SMNVEV (reference sequence). This CDR3 has 16 residues. CDR3: CASSLAPQSRIYGYTF.

This rearrangement joins TRBV5-5 to TRBJ2-7; TCRdb's D call of TRBD1 is untestable without DNA. CDR1 and CDR2 from the germline V gene are SGHKS and YYEKEE (reference sequence). This CDR3 is 12 amino acids long. The CDR3 loop is CASSLTGDEQYF. The entire variable domain, with the rest obtained from reference TRBV5-5 and TRBJ2-7, is as follows: DAGVTQSPTHLIKTRGQQVTLRCSPISGHKSVSWYQQVLGQGPQFIFQYYEKEERGRGNFPDRFSARQFPNYSSELNVNALLLGDSALYLCASSLTGDEQYFGPGTRLTVT.

The V and J genes are TRBV6-2 or TRBV6-3 and TRBJ2-3. Germline CDR1 reads MNHEY; CDR2 reads SVGEGT. The length of the CDR3 is 11 residues. CDR3 region: CASSLTDTQYF.

The V gene is TRBV12-5, the J gene TRBJ2-1; TCRdb picks TRBD1, but there is no DNA to check that call. Looked up from germline, CDR1 is LGHNT and CDR2 is FRNRAP. The CDR3 contains 15 residues. CDR3 sequence: CASGLSLGDYNEQFF.

Measured by frequency, this clonotype is medium-sized. The genes are TRBV7-9 and TRBJ2-3; the D gene TCRdb calls, TRBD2, cannot be checked with no DNA. Germline V gene lookup returns CDR1 SEHNR and CDR2 FQNEAQ (reference sequence). CDR3 length: 16 residues. This CDR3 reads CASSPTSGGSTDTQYF.